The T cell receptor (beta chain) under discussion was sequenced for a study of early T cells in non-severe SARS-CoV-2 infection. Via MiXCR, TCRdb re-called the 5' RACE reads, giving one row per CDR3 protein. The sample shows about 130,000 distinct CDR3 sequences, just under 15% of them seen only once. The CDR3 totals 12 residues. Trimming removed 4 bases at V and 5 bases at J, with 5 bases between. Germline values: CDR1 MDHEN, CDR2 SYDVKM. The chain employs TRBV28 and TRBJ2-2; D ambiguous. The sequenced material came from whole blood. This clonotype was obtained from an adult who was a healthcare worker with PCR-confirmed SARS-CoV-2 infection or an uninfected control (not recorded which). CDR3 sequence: CASSSSTGELFF. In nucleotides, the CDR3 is TGTGCCAGCAGTTCCTCGACCGGGGAGCTGTTTTTT.